This T cell receptor beta chain was recovered during a study of T cell repertoires in cytomegalovirus infection. Study details: The authors used CMV epitopes that were HLA-C-restricted (recently identified) and HLA-B-restricted (well studied). CMV infection together with matching HLA type was indicated by public TCR beta signatures.

TCRdb recomputed calls from the reads with MiXCR, one row per CDR3 protein. The sample contains approximately 100,000 distinct CDR3 sequences, approximately 45% of which appear only once. The germline V gene encodes CDR1 SGHTA and CDR2 FQGNSA. Trimming pared 3 bases from V and 4 bases from J, leaving 8 bases between. This CDR3 contains 13 residues. The table lists this clonotype with a few counts. The target antigen is unknown. Study-level findings and limits: The cumulative frequency of public TCR beta families distinguished individuals who carried CMV together with the relevant HLA.

The chain carries TRBV7-2 and TRBJ2-3; D not certain. Sequencing used CD8+ T cells from cultured PBMCs, obtained from culture after CMV antigen stimulation. This clonotype was obtained from a human donor in good health (CMV status not recorded). Some clones in this sample may be carry-over from other donors' samples. CDR3 sequence reads: CASSFTSSDTQYF. The CDR3 DNA reads as TGTGCCAGCAGCTTTACGTCTTCAGATACGCAGTATTTT.